This is a list of T cell receptor beta chains from one sample in a study of blood T cell repertoires in COVID-19. Profiled with immunoSEQ multiplex PCR; TCRdb holds only in-frame clones, not every one. The sample lists about 310,000 clones; around 86% were seen once. The material sequenced was peripheral blood. These receptors were collected from a man aged 50-60 years with active or convalescent COVID-19. The CDR3 runs from the conserved cysteine through the conserved F or W. D genes are given only for firm matches. For some rows the clone size is stated as once, few or many, or as a class when expanded; others skip it.

-	TRBD1	TRBV7-2	TRBJ1-2	TGTGCCAGCAGCTCCGGGACAGGGGGCTATGGCTACACCTTC	CASSSGTGGYGYTF
-	TRBD2	TRBV5-1	TRBJ2-1	TGCGCCAGCAACTTATGGCGGGGGGGACATGAGCAGTTCTTC	CASNLWRGGHEQFF
-	-	TRBV9	TRBJ2-5	TGTGCCAGCAGCGTAGGCAGGGGCAGAGAGACCCAGTACTTC	CASSVGRGRETQYF
-	-	TRBV2	TRBJ1-1	TGTGCCAGCACGGGTTTCGCTTTGACCACTGAAGCTTTCTTT	CASTGFALTTEAFF
-	-	TRBV2	TRBJ1-1	TGTGCCAGCAGTCGAAGCGGCACTGAAGCTTTCTTT	CASSRSGTEAFF
-	TRBD1	TRBV10-3	TRBJ2-7	TGTGCCATCAGGAGGGGACAGGGCCACTACGAGCAGTACTTC	CAIRRGQGHYEQYF
-	TRBD2	TRBV18	TRBJ2-3	TGTGCCAGCTCACCACCGGTTGCGGGGGGGCGATCAGATACGCAGTATTTT	CASSPPVAGGRSDTQYF
-	-	TRBV7-2	TRBJ1-6	TGTGCCAGCAGCCGGCTTGCTAGGGGGGGGCATAATTCACCCCTCCACTTT	CASSRLARGGHNSPLHF
-	-	TRBV28	TRBJ1-1	TGTGCCAGTCGTGAGACTGAAGCTTTCTTT	CASRETEAFF
-	-	TRBV18	TRBJ2-7	TGTGCCAGCTCACAAACATCAGGAGGGGACGAGCAGTACTTC	CASSQTSGGDEQYF
-	-	TRBV6-5	TRBJ2-1	TGTGCCAGCATTTGGGCAGTGACGGCTTCAGGGGAGCAGTTCTTC	CASIWAVTASGEQFF
-	-	TRBV29-1	TRBJ2-1	TGCAGCGTTTTGGACAGCGGCAATGAGCAGTTCTTC	CSVLDSGNEQFF
once	-	TRBV30	TRBJ2-5	TGTGCCTGGGGTGGACAGTTCCAAGAGACCCAGTACTTC	CAWGGQFQETQYF
-	TRBD1	TRBV7-7	TRBJ2-3	TGTGCTAGCAGCTTACGGGGACAGAGCACAGATACGCAGTATTTT	CASSLRGQSTDTQYF
-	-	TRBV5-6	TRBJ1-2	TGTGCCAGCAGCTTAACAGGGATCTATGGCTACACCTTC	CASSLTGIYGYTF
-	TRBD1	TRBV19	TRBJ2-2	TGTGCCAGTAGTATAGCCCGAGGACAGGGGGCTGGCACCGGGGAGCTGTTTTTT	CASSIARGQGAGTGELFF
-	-	TRBV5-1	TRBJ1-5	TGCGCCAGCAGTCCGGGCAGGGGACAGCCCCAGCATTTT	CASSPGRGQPQHF
-	-	TRBV3-1/TRBV3-2	TRBJ2-1	TGTGCCAGCAGCCAATTTTCCCGGGAGTTTAAGGATGAGCAGTTCTTC	CASSQFSREFKDEQFF
few	TRBD2	TRBV3-1/TRBV3-2	TRBJ2-1	TGTGCCAGCAGCCAGCTGTCACTAGCGGGAGTCGGCGGTGAGCAGTTCTTC	CASSQLSLAGVGGEQFF
-	TRBD2	TRBV18	TRBJ2-3	TGTGCCAGCTCACCAGGGACTAGCGTAAGCACAGATACGCAGTATTTT	CASSPGTSVSTDTQYF
once	-	TRBV15	TRBJ1-4	TGTGCCACCAGCAGCGGGGGGGGACAAGCGTATGAAAAACTGTTTTTT	CATSSGGGQAYEKLFF
-	TRBD1	TRBV5-1	TRBJ2-3	TGCGCCAGCAGCAGCGAGACAGGGCACGATACGCAGTATTTT	CASSSETGHDTQYF
-	TRBD1	TRBV7-9	TRBJ2-3	TGTGCCACCTCAAGGGGGACAGGGATCACAGATACGCAGTATTTT	CATSRGTGITDTQYF
-	TRBD1	TRBV4-3	TRBJ1-1	TGCGCCAGCAGCCAAGGAGGGGGCCGGGGGAACACTGAAGCTTTCTTT	CASSQGGGRGNTEAFF
-	-	TRBV2	TRBJ2-3	TGTGCCAGCCGGTGGGAGGCTACAGATACGCAGTATTTT	CASRWEATDTQYF
-	-	TRBV19	TRBJ1-6	TGTGCCAGTAGTATGGACAGCGGTTCACCCCTCCACTTT	CASSMDSGSPLHF
-	-	TRBV6-5	TRBJ1-5	TGTGCCAGCAGACGACAGGATAATCAGCCCCAGCATTTT	CASRRQDNQPQHF
-	TRBD1	TRBV6-1	TRBJ2-7	TGTGCCAGCAGTGAAGCGAGGACAGGGGGCTACGAGCAGTACTTC	CASSEARTGGYEQYF
-	-	TRBV9	TRBJ1-2	TGTGCCAGCAGCGTAGGTGAGGGTGGTGGCTACACCTTC	CASSVGEGGGYTF
many	-	TRBV21-1	TRBJ1-4	TGTGCCAGCAGCAAAAAGCGCCTCCGTGATGAAAAACTGTTTTTT	CASSKKRLRDEKLFF
few	-	TRBV7-3	TRBJ2-5	TGTGCCAGCAGCCAACTAGCTTCAGAGACCCAGTACTTC	CASSQLASETQYF
-	-	TRBV11-1	TRBJ2-1	TGTGCCAGCAGCTTAAAACGTAGCTCCTACAATGAGCAGTTCTTC	CASSLKRSSYNEQFF
-	-	TRBV5-1	TRBJ1-2	TGCGCCAGCAGCTTGGCCCCGGGGAATCCCTATGGCTACACCTTC	CASSLAPGNPYGYTF
-	-	TRBV12-3/TRBV12-4	TRBJ1-2	TGTGCCAGCAGCCGGACACGGAACTATGGCTACACCTTC	CASSRTRNYGYTF
-	TRBD1	TRBV28	TRBJ1-1	TGTGCCAGCACCTCGCGCCGAGACAGGGGCCGTAATGAAGCTTTCTTT	CASTSRRDRGRNEAFF
-	TRBD1	TRBV28	TRBJ2-7	TGTGCCAGCAGTCGGGGCCCGGGACAGGGGGAGCAGTACTTC	CASSRGPGQGEQYF
-	TRBD1	TRBV18	TRBJ1-2	TGTGCCAGCTCACCACCGGACAGGGTATACTATGGCTACACCTTC	CASSPPDRVYYGYTF
-	TRBD1	TRBV6-5	TRBJ1-1	TGTGCCAGCAGTTACTCGGGACAGTTGAACACTGAAGCTTTCTTT	CASSYSGQLNTEAFF
few	-	TRBV29-1	TRBJ2-5	TGCAGCGTTGCGAAGGACAGCCAAGAGACCCAGTACTTC	CSVAKDSQETQYF
-	-	TRBV4-1	TRBJ1-4	TGCGCCAGCAGCCGAGACGGAACAGTCCTTAATGAAAAACTGTTTTTT	CASSRDGTVLNEKLFF
-	-	TRBV6-5	TRBJ2-7	TGTGCCAGCAGTTACGGGTGGGCGGGGGAGCAGTACTTC	CASSYGWAGEQYF
-	-	TRBV6-1	TRBJ1-2	TGTGCCAGCAGTGAAGGGTTAGACTATGGCTACACCTTC	CASSEGLDYGYTF
-	TRBD1	TRBV19	TRBJ1-1	TGTGCCAGTAGTTCGGGACAGGTGATGAACACTGAAGCTTTCTTT	CASSSGQVMNTEAFF
-	-	TRBV30	TRBJ1-5	TGTGCCTGGAGTGTAGGCGGGGCGGCGTGGGAGCCCCAGCATTTT	CAWSVGGAAWEPQHF
once	-	TRBV5-1	TRBJ2-3	TGCGCCAGCAGCTTGGGACACAGCACAGATACGCAGTATTTT	CASSLGHSTDTQYF
-	TRBD2	TRBV5-5	TRBJ2-1	TGTGCCAGCAGCTCAAGGAGTAGCGGGGGGCTCGGCTCCTACAATGAGCAGTTCTTC	CASSSRSSGGLGSYNEQFF
-	TRBD1	TRBV28	TRBJ1-1	TGTGCCAGCAGAAAAACCGGGACAGGGAGTTCCGAAGCTTTCTTT	CASRKTGTGSSEAFF
-	-	TRBV21-1	TRBJ2-7	TGTGCCAGCAGCAAAGAACCGACAGGGGTGAGCTCCTACGAGCAGTACTTC	CASSKEPTGVSSYEQYF
-	TRBD2	TRBV7-9	TRBJ2-3	TGTGCCAGCAGCTTAACGCGGGGGTTATATACGCAGTATTTT	CASSLTRGLYTQYF
-	TRBD1	TRBV19	TRBJ2-3	TGTGCCAGTAAACAGGGGATCGGGGCCGATACGCAGTATTTT	CASKQGIGADTQYF
-	TRBD1	TRBV7-9	TRBJ1-2	TGTGCCAGCAGGTTTCAGGGGGATAACTATGGCTACACCTTC	CASRFQGDNYGYTF
-	-	TRBV5-1	TRBJ2-7	TGCGCCAGCAGCGCCGACACCGAGCAGTACTTC	CASSADTEQYF
-	TRBD2	TRBV5-1	TRBJ2-1	TGCGCCAGCAGCCCGGCAGCGGGACCGGAAGAGAACTACAATGAGCAGTTCTTC	CASSPAAGPEENYNEQFF
-	TRBD2	TRBV5-1	TRBJ2-3	TGCGCCAGCAGCCCGATGTGGGTGCTAGCGGGGAGCACAGATACGCAGTATTTT	CASSPMWVLAGSTDTQYF